Listed below are T cell receptor beta chains from one sample, sequenced in a study of blood T cell repertoires in COVID-19. Generated by immunoSEQ multiplex PCR, the TCRdb table keeps only in-frame clones and is missing some. The sample lists hundreds of thousands of clones; roughly 90% were seen once. Source material: PBMCs or T cells enriched from blood (not recorded which). The source is a man in his sixties who had recovered from COVID-19. Both conserved end residues are part of each CDR3. The D gene is left open where the match is weak. Clone size is given for some rows only: seen once, a few or many times, or a class if the clone is expanded.

CDR3nt	CDR3aa	abundance	d_gene	j_gene	v_gene
TGTGCCACCAGCAGAGATTACCATTCGGGTGAAGCTTTCTTT	CATSRDYHSGEAFF	-	-	TRBJ1-1	TRBV15
TGTGCCAGCAGCCCCCGACAGAGCTCCTACGAGCAGTACTTC	CASSPRQSSYEQYF	few	-	TRBJ2-7	TRBV7-6
TGTGCCTGGAGTGGCAGTAGCAATCAGCCCCAGCATTTT	CAWSGSSNQPQHF	-	-	TRBJ1-5	TRBV30
TGTGCCAGCAGTCGTAGCGGCTACGAGCAGTACTTC	CASSRSGYEQYF	-	-	TRBJ2-7	TRBV28
TGTGCCAGCAGGATACAGGGGGGAAACTATGGCTACACCTTC	CASRIQGGNYGYTF	-	TRBD1	TRBJ1-2	TRBV27
TGCGCCAGCAGCTTGGGTACAGGGGAAAACTATGGCTACACCTTC	CASSLGTGENYGYTF	few	TRBD1	TRBJ1-2	TRBV5-1
TGTGCCAGCAGTGAAACAGGGTTTAGCAATCAGCCCCAGCATTTT	CASSETGFSNQPQHF	few	-	TRBJ1-5	TRBV6-1
TGTGCCAGCACCTCGGCGGGCTATAATTCACCCCTCCACTTT	CASTSAGYNSPLHF	-	-	TRBJ1-6	TRBV3-1/TRBV3-2
TGTGCCAGTATGGGCAGGGGTTGGGATTCACCCCTCCACTTT	CASMGRGWDSPLHF	-	-	TRBJ1-6	TRBV19
TGCGCCAGCAGTCCCGGACAGGGGATTAATCGGGCTGGAAACACCATATATTTT	CASSPGQGINRAGNTIYF	-	TRBD1	TRBJ1-3	TRBV10-1
TGTGCCAGCAGTTACTCGAACAGCATGGGTCTTTCACCCCTCCACTTT	CASSYSNSMGLSPLHF	many	-	TRBJ1-6	TRBV6-5
TGTGCCAGCAGTAACAACCCGAAAATAGCGGAAATTAAAAACATTCAGTACTTC	CASSNNPKIAEIKNIQYF	-	-	TRBJ2-4	TRBV7-9
TGTGCCAGCAGTGAACTGTCAGTCCTCAGCTCTGGAAACACCATATATTTT	CASSELSVLSSGNTIYF	-	-	TRBJ1-3	TRBV6-1
TGTGCCACCAGTGACCCCGGGACAGGGATTGGCTACACCTTC	CATSDPGTGIGYTF	-	TRBD1	TRBJ1-2	TRBV24-1
TGTGCCAGCAGCTCGGTTAGAGGCGGCTACACCTTC	CASSSVRGGYTF	-	-	TRBJ1-2	TRBV7-2
TGCGCCAGCAGCCAAGATACTAGCAGCCCCTACAATGAGCAGTTCTTC	CASSQDTSSPYNEQFF	-	-	TRBJ2-1	TRBV4-3
TGTGCCAGCAGCCCAGGGGGCGGTCCTGAAGCTTTCTTT	CASSPGGGPEAFF	once	TRBD1	TRBJ1-1	TRBV7-2
TGTGCCACCAGCAGAGTAGCCTACAATGAGCAGTTCTTC	CATSRVAYNEQFF	-	-	TRBJ2-1	TRBV15
TGTGCCAGCAGCGCGACAGGGATGAACACCGGGGAGCTGTTTTTT	CASSATGMNTGELFF	many	TRBD1	TRBJ2-2	TRBV2
TGTGCCAGCAGAAGGACAGGGGGCAATCAGCCCCAGCATTTT	CASRRTGGNQPQHF	-	TRBD1	TRBJ1-5	TRBV2
TGTGCCAGCTCACGAGTTACAGGGGCTTCTAACTATGGCTACACCTTC	CASSRVTGASNYGYTF	-	TRBD1	TRBJ1-2	TRBV18
TGTGCCAGCAGCCAAGCCCAAGGACGGACCACAGGCACCGGGGAGCTGTTTTTT	CASSQAQGRTTGTGELFF	-	-	TRBJ2-2	TRBV3-1/TRBV3-2
TGTGCCAGCAGTGTAGGGGGCCGGGATGAGCAGTTCTTC	CASSVGGRDEQFF	once	TRBD1	TRBJ2-1	TRBV2
TGTGCCAGTAGGACAGGGGGGACAAATCAGCCCCAGCATTTT	CASRTGGTNQPQHF	-	TRBD1	TRBJ1-5	TRBV19
TGTGCCTGGTCTTCAGGGCCTGGAAACACCATATATTTT	CAWSSGPGNTIYF	-	-	TRBJ1-3	TRBV30
TGTGCCAGTACGTGGTTGCAGGGGGTTTATCTACCCTCTAAGGAAAAACTGTTTTTT	CASTWLQGVYLPSKEKLFF	-	TRBD1	TRBJ1-4	TRBV19
TGTGCCAGCAGTTACAGGGGTGAAGCTTTCTTT	CASSYRGEAFF	few	TRBD1	TRBJ1-1	TRBV12-3/TRBV12-4
TGTGCCAGTAGTACAGAAGCAGGCTATAATTCACCCCTCCACTTT	CASSTEAGYNSPLHF	once	-	TRBJ1-6	TRBV19
TGTGCCAGCAGACATACTGGGACAGGCAATGAGCAGTTCTTC	CASRHTGTGNEQFF	-	TRBD1	TRBJ2-1	TRBV2
TGTGCCAGCAGACGGACAGGGACTGATCAGCCCCAGCATTTT	CASRRTGTDQPQHF	few	TRBD1	TRBJ1-5	TRBV7-2
TGTGCCAGCTCACAGGACAGGGGGCACTCTGGAAACACCATATATTTT	CASSQDRGHSGNTIYF	-	TRBD1	TRBJ1-3	TRBV18
TGTGCCAGCAGCTTAGGGACTAGCGTTTCCTACGAGCAGTACTTC	CASSLGTSVSYEQYF	-	TRBD2	TRBJ2-7	TRBV7-9
TGTGCCAGCAGTGGGGACAGGGGGCCGTATAATTCACCCCTCCACTTT	CASSGDRGPYNSPLHF	once	TRBD1	TRBJ1-6	TRBV2
TGTGCCAGCAGCTCCCGGGAATTTAATTCACCCCTCCACTTT	CASSSREFNSPLHF	-	-	TRBJ1-6	TRBV5-4
TGCGCCAGCAGCGCTACCGGGACAGGGGAATGGCCCCAGCATTTT	CASSATGTGEWPQHF	once	TRBD1	TRBJ1-5	TRBV4-1
TGTGCCAGCAGTGGTCGGGGGGGCAGGGCATATAGCAATCAGCCCCAGCATTTT	CASSGRGGRAYSNQPQHF	-	-	TRBJ1-5	TRBV28
TGTGCCAGCAGCGCCCTCCTAACCGGGGAGCTGTTTTTT	CASSALLTGELFF	-	-	TRBJ2-2	TRBV11-3
TGTGCCAGCAGCAGGGGGATTCGGGATGAGCAGTTCTTC	CASSRGIRDEQFF	-	-	TRBJ2-1	TRBV5-8
TGCAGCGTTGAAGCTAGACAGCGCTCTGGGGCCAACGTCCTGACTTTC	CSVEARQRSGANVLTF	-	-	TRBJ2-6	TRBV29-1
TGTGCCAGTAGTTTGGACAGGGGAACGAATTCACCCCTCCACTTT	CASSLDRGTNSPLHF	few	TRBD1	TRBJ1-6	TRBV19
TGTGCCAGTAGTACCCGTCATTCACCCCTCCACTTT	CASSTRHSPLHF	-	-	TRBJ1-6	TRBV19
TGTGCCAGCAGCCGTTGGACAGGGGTGGATCAGCCCCAGCATTTT	CASSRWTGVDQPQHF	-	TRBD1	TRBJ1-5	TRBV7-9
TGTGCCAGCAGTGTCGGGGGGCGGGATGAGCAGTTCTTC	CASSVGGRDEQFF	-	-	TRBJ2-1	TRBV6-4